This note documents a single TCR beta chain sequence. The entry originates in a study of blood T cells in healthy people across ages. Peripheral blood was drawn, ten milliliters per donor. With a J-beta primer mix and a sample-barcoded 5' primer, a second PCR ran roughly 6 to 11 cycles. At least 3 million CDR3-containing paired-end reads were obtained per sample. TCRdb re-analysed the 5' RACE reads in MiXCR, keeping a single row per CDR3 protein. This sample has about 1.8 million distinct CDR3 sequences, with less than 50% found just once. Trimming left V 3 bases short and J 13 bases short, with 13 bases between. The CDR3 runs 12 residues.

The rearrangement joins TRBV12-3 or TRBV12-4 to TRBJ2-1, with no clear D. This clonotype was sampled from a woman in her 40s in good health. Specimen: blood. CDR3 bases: TGTGCCAGCAGTTTCGTGGCAGAGACCCAGTTCTTC. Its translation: CASSFVAETQFF.